The T cell receptor (beta chain) under discussion was sequenced for a study of shared clonotypes between healthy human individuals. Findings of the study overall: Though the depth was large, rarefaction showed that sorted-subset sequencing was incomplete. The donor pool, a small one, limited the genetic and exposure-history diversity represented.

With respect to this clone: Its antigen is as yet unknown.

At deep level, the assay was performed. Generated by immunoSEQ multiplex PCR, the TCRdb table keeps only in-frame clones and is missing some. The table has some 2,000,000 clones, around 95% seen once. Unmatched junction bases numbered 0, after V lost 1 base and J lost 11 bases. The germline CDR1 and CDR2 sequences are GTSNPN and SVGIG (reference sequence). This CDR3 has 10 residues. This TCR was recovered from a man younger than 30 in good health. The chain is built from TRBV30 and TRBJ1-2; 8 bases map to TRBD1. Sequencing was done on a sample of naive CD4+ T cells sorted from blood. The subset is: CD45RA+ positively selected. Here the CDR3 DNA reads TGTGCCTGGAGTGGACAGGGGTACACCTTC. It is translated as CAWSGQGYTF. Filled out from reference TRBV30 and TRBJ1-2, the complete variable domain reads SQTIHQWPATLVQPVGSPLSLECTVEGTSNPNLYWYRQAAGRGLQLLFYSVGIGQISSEVPQNLSASRPQDRQFILSSKKLLLSDSGFYLCAWSGQGYTFGSGTRLTVV.